This paragraph covers one T cell receptor (beta chain) sequence. The antigen is not known. Clones were read by immunoSEQ multiplex PCR, and TCRdb kept only the in-frame ones, dropping some. The sample records 1.6 million or so clones, around 98.5% being singletons. Germline values: CDR1 SGHVS, CDR2 FNYEAQ. Trimming took 3 bases from V and 5 from J; bases not matched to a gene: 9. The CDR3 contains 17 residues. These data come from a study of shared clonotypes between healthy human individuals. Study-level points and caveats: Estimated clonotype richness was generally higher in naive than memory subsets. An expected dependence of interdonor clonotype sharing on sequencing depth was noted.

The rearrangement joins TRBV7-6 to TRBJ2-5; 13 bases align to TRBD2. The sample taken for sequencing was naive CD4+ T cells sorted from blood. Subset specified: CD45RA+ positively selected. The TCR was taken from a man aged 25-45 years in good health. This CDR3 reads CASSLGTSGNLQETQYF. For the CDR3, the DNA is TGTGCCAGCAGCTTGGGGACTAGCGGGAACCTCCAGGAGACCCAGTACTTC.